This is a list of T cell receptor beta chains from one sample in a study of human versus mouse CDR3 diversity and MHC coevolution. Data came from immunoSEQ multiplex PCR; TCRdb stores just in-frame clones and leaves some out. The table shows about 83,000 clones, with around 93% occurring only once. Sequencing was done on a sample of naive CD4+ T cells from blood. The receptor source for this set is a person between 25 and 70 years old in good health. CDR3s include the opening cysteine and the closing phenylalanine or tryptophan. Fields, in order: CDR3 protein, CDR3 DNA, J gene, clone size, D gene, V gene. D genes are given only for firm matches. The size of a clone is reported for some rows only, either as once, few or many, or as a class for expanded clones.

CASSVGPEGTEAFF TGTGCCAGCAGCGTCGGGCCAGAGGGCACTGAAGCTTTCTTT TRBJ1-1 NA NA TRBV9
CASSERVLTDTQYF TGTGCCAGCAGTGAGAGGGTCCTCACAGATACGCAGTATTTT TRBJ2-3 NA NA TRBV2
CASSISGGANEQFF TGTGCCAGCTCAATCAGCGGGGGGGCAAATGAGCAGTTCTTC TRBJ2-1 NA TRBD2 TRBV18
CASSISGQSSYEQYF TGTGCCAGTAGTATCTCCGGACAGAGCTCCTACGAGCAGTACTTC TRBJ2-7 NA NA TRBV19
CASSSPGQGGQPQHF TGTGCCAGCAGTTCCCCAGGACAGGGGGGTCAGCCCCAGCATTTT TRBJ1-5 few TRBD1 TRBV28
CASSLSGTSGYEQYF TGTGCCAGCAGTTTATCCGGGACTAGCGGGTACGAGCAGTACTTC TRBJ2-7 NA TRBD2 TRBV2
CASSSLAGVTDTQYF TGTGCCAGCAGCTCGCTAGCGGGAGTAACAGATACGCAGTATTTT TRBJ2-3 NA TRBD2 TRBV7-9
CASSFGPSRETQYF TGTGCCAGCAGTTTTGGGCCCTCCCGAGAGACCCAGTACTTC TRBJ2-5 NA NA TRBV27
CASSTGLAGNEFF TGTGCCAGCAGCACCGGACTAGCGGGGAACGAGTTCTTC TRBJ2-1 NA TRBD2 TRBV6-5
CASSSRDRNNSPLHF TGTGCCAGCAGCTCACGGGACAGGAACAATTCACCCCTCCACTTT TRBJ1-6 once TRBD1 TRBV7-2
CASSPRGGRDTQYF TGCGCCAGCAGCCCGCGGGGGGGCAGAGATACGCAGTATTTT TRBJ2-3 NA TRBD2 TRBV5-1
CASSVILRASGEQYF TGTGCCAGCAGCGTCATCCTCCGAGCTAGCGGCGAGCAGTACTTC TRBJ2-7 NA TRBD2 TRBV7-8
CASSERQFTGELFF TGTGCCAGCAGTGAAAGACAGTTCACCGGGGAGCTGTTTTTT TRBJ2-2 NA NA TRBV6-1
CASRYLTAAGNTIYF TGTGCCAGCAGGTATCTTACAGCCGCTGGAAACACCATATATTTT TRBJ1-3 few NA TRBV27
CASNQSDRGLSEVEKLFF TGTGCCAGCAACCAATCCGATAGGGGGTTGTCAGAAGTTGAAAAACTGTTTTTT TRBJ1-4 NA NA TRBV11-2
CASSWGGRDLFF TGTGCCAGCAGTTGGGGGGGCAGGGATTTGTTTTTT TRBJ1-4 NA NA TRBV28
CASSPRTSIPYEQYF TGTGCCAGCAGTCCCCGGACTAGTATTCCCTACGAGCAGTACTTC TRBJ2-7 NA TRBD2 TRBV2
CASSQGTGLKLQGEQFF TGTGCCAGCAGCCAAGGGACAGGCCTGAAATTACAGGGTGAGCAGTTCTTC TRBJ2-1 NA TRBD1 TRBV14
CASSHPWTGRGETQYF TGCGCCAGCAGCCATCCGTGGACAGGGAGGGGAGAGACCCAGTACTTC TRBJ2-5 NA NA TRBV4-1
CASSAGLAATSFQETQYF TGCGCCAGCAGTGCCGGGCTAGCGGCCACGTCATTCCAAGAGACCCAGTACTTC TRBJ2-5 NA TRBD2 TRBV10-1
CASSPVASLGNTIYF TGTGCCAGCTCACCCGTGGCCAGTTTAGGAAACACCATATATTTT TRBJ1-3 NA NA TRBV18
CASSLGDRGNTEAFF TGTGCCAGCAGCTTGGGCGACAGGGGGAACACTGAAGCTTTCTTT TRBJ1-1 NA TRBD1 TRBV5-4
CASSVLTRGIDTQYF TGTGCCAGCAGCGTCCTTACTCGGGGTATCGATACGCAGTATTTT TRBJ2-3 NA NA TRBV9
CASSDGTGETYGYTF TGCGCCAGCAGTGACGGGACAGGGGAGACCTATGGCTACACCTTC TRBJ1-2 NA TRBD1 TRBV10-1
CASSLSGGLSGYTF TGTGCCAGCAGTTTGTCGGGGGGATTAAGTGGCTACACCTTC TRBJ1-2 NA NA TRBV28
CASSSPTATTGTDTQYF TGTGCCAGCAGCTCCCCGACAGCGACGACCGGAACAGATACGCAGTATTTT TRBJ2-3 NA NA TRBV7-9
CASSAGTSGGYQETQYF TGTGCCAGCAGCGCCGGGACTAGCGGGGGGTACCAAGAGACCCAGTACTTC TRBJ2-5 NA TRBD2 TRBV9
CAWSGSGRETQYF TGTGCCTGGAGTGGATCCGGGAGGGAGACCCAGTACTTC TRBJ2-5 NA TRBD2 TRBV30
CASSPRSGSGGYGEQFF TGTGCCAGCAGCCCACGAAGTGGGAGCGGGGGGTATGGTGAGCAGTTCTTC TRBJ2-1 NA TRBD2 TRBV7-2
CASSFPQGDEQFF TGCGCCAGCAGCTTTCCGCAGGGTGATGAGCAGTTCTTC TRBJ2-1 NA NA TRBV5-1
CASSLAVQGVGSPLHF TGCGCCAGCAGCTTGGCCGTCCAGGGCGTCGGTTCACCCCTCCACTTT TRBJ1-6 NA NA TRBV5-1
CASSFSFGTVTYEQYF TGTGCCAGCAGTTTTAGTTTTGGGACAGTAACCTACGAGCAGTACTTC TRBJ2-7 NA TRBD1 TRBV28
CASSMGIGTDYGYTF TGCGCCAGCAGCATGGGGATAGGGACAGACTATGGCTACACCTTC TRBJ1-2 NA TRBD1 TRBV5-1
CSVFNGLEQYF TGCAGCGTTTTTAATGGGCTTGAGCAGTACTTC TRBJ2-7 NA NA TRBV29-1
CASRFEGAGGYNEQFF TGTGCCAGCAGGTTTGAGGGGGCCGGAGGCTACAATGAGCAGTTCTTC TRBJ2-1 NA TRBD1 TRBV27
CSVKQVLNTEAFF TGCAGCGTTAAACAGGTCCTGAACACTGAAGCTTTCTTT TRBJ1-1 NA NA TRBV29-1
CASSPGQGISNTEAFF TGTGCCAGCTCCCCGGGACAGGGGATTTCGAACACTGAAGCTTTCTTT TRBJ1-1 NA TRBD1 TRBV18
CASRETSPEQFF TGTGCCAGCAGGGAAACTAGTCCTGAGCAGTTCTTC TRBJ2-1 NA NA TRBV6-6
CASSLGGRALGGANVLTF TGTGCCAGCAGTTTGGGCGGGAGGGCCCTTGGTGGGGCCAACGTCCTGACTTTC TRBJ2-6 NA TRBD2 TRBV27
CASSVTGTRGNTIYF TGCGCCAGCAGCGTAACCGGGACAAGAGGAAACACCATATATTTT TRBJ1-3 few NA TRBV5-1
CATEGTAPILNYGYTF TGTGCCACCGAGGGGACAGCCCCGATTCTTAACTATGGCTACACCTTC TRBJ1-2 NA TRBD1 TRBV28
CASSTGEKLFF TGTGCCAGCAGCACCGGTGAAAAACTGTTTTTT TRBJ1-4 NA NA TRBV6-5
CASSPLLVSYNEQFF TGCGCCAGCAGCCCCCTACTAGTCTCCTACAATGAGCAGTTCTTC TRBJ2-1 NA NA TRBV4-1
CASSVDDRAGKETQYF TGTGCCAGCAGCGTAGACGATCGGGCAGGGAAAGAGACCCAGTACTTC TRBJ2-5 NA NA TRBV9
CASSDFKLAGVPGELFF TGTGCCAGCAGTGACTTCAAACTAGCGGGAGTTCCCGGGGAGCTGTTTTTT TRBJ2-2 NA TRBD2 TRBV6-4
CASSPDRDGGYTF TGTGCCAGCAGCCCCGACAGAGATGGCGGCTACACCTTC TRBJ1-2 NA NA TRBV7-3
CASSPVGQEAFF TGTGCCAGCTCACCGGTGGGACAGGAAGCTTTCTTT TRBJ1-1 few TRBD1 TRBV18
CASSQAEIGPQHF TGCGCCAGCAGCCAAGCCGAGATTGGGCCCCAGCATTTT TRBJ1-5 once NA TRBV4-1
CAISESGTGDSQPQHF TGTGCCATCAGTGAGTCGGGGACAGGGGATTCTCAGCCCCAGCATTTT TRBJ1-5 few TRBD1 TRBV10-3
CASSLNSWNSYNEQFF TGCGCCAGCAGCTTGAACAGCTGGAACTCCTACAATGAGCAGTTCTTC TRBJ2-1 NA NA TRBV5-1
CASRVQGPNNSPLHF TGTGCCAGCAGAGTACAGGGCCCCAATAATTCACCCCTCCACTTT TRBJ1-6 NA NA TRBV6-5
CASSLEGQGSEKLFF TGCGCCAGCAGCTTGGAGGGACAGGGGAGTGAAAAACTGTTTTTT TRBJ1-4 NA TRBD1 TRBV5-1
CASSPGGQGVGNEQFF TGCGCCAGCAGCCCGGGTGGGCAGGGGGTAGGAAATGAGCAGTTCTTC TRBJ2-1 NA TRBD1 TRBV4-1
CASSRTFGLAGPYNEQFF TGTGCCAGCAGCAGGACCTTTGGACTAGCGGGGCCCTACAATGAGCAGTTCTTC TRBJ2-1 NA TRBD2 TRBV14
CASSSRGGSYNEQFF TGTGCCAGCAGCTCTAGGGGGGGCTCCTACAATGAGCAGTTCTTC TRBJ2-1 NA NA TRBV7-9
CAFNPGSANTEAFF TGTGCCTTTAACCCGGGAAGTGCGAACACTGAAGCTTTCTTT TRBJ1-1 NA NA TRBV30